The present T cell receptor beta chain was sequenced within a study of T-cell reconstitution after alpha-beta-depleted transplantation in children. The library targeted TCRbeta and was prepared with unique molecular identifiers. TCRdb reprocessed the PCR reads via MiXCR and lists one record per CDR3 protein. Counted here are around 370,000 distinct CDR3 sequences, under 13% occurring once; the ten biggest clones make up roughly 2.5%. The CDR3 runs to 14 residues. Trimming stripped 0 bases from V and 4 bases from J, with 6 bases between. Germline CDR1 reads SGHDN; CDR2 reads FVKESK. Sequences were derived from PBMCs from the stem cell graft donor, sampled from the stem cell graft. The receptor comes from a human donor who donated a stem cell graft to a child with acute lymphoblastic leukemia. The rearrangement uses TRBV14 and TRBJ1-4; D gene uncertain. The DNA for the CDR3 is TGTGCCAGCAGCCAAGAAGGATATAATGAAAAACTGTTTTTT. Encoded protein: CASSQEGYNEKLFF. The whole variable domain, remainder taken from reference TRBV14 and TRBJ1-4, is EAGVTQFPSHSVIEKGQTVTLRCDPISGHDNLYWYRRVMGKEIKFLLHFVKESKQDESGMPNNRFLAERTGGTYSTLKVQPAELEDSGVYFCASSQEGYNEKLFFGSGTQLSVL.